The 28 T cell receptor beta chains presented below share a single source sample, sequenced in a study of radiotherapy plus CTLA-4 blockade in lung cancer. The table came from immunoSEQ multiplex PCR; TCRdb's copy has only in-frame clones and leaves some out. Here the sample spans about 72,000 clones, approximately 80% being singletons. The sequencing used peripheral blood, collected from a patient treated with radiotherapy plus ipilimumab. The receptor set was obtained from a human donor with non-small cell lung cancer who had a partial response to radiotherapy plus ipilimumab.

The chain recombines TRBV7-9 with TRBJ1-2; a weak D match, TRBD1 (5 bases). V was clipped by 0 bases and J by 8 bases, with 13 bases between them. The CDR3 has 14 residues. Germline V gene sequence: CDR1 SEHNR, CDR2 FQNEAQ (reference sequence). CDR3 nucleotide sequence: TGTGCCAGCAGCTTAGCTGGACACGTAGACGGCTACACCTTC. This sequence encodes CASSLAGHVDGYTF. Based on the CDR3 plus reference TRBV7-9 and TRBJ1-2, the full variable domain is DTGVSQNPRHKITKRGQNVTFRCDPISEHNRLYWYRQTLGQGPEFLTYFQNEAQLEKSRLLSDRFSAERPKGSFSTLEIQRTEQGDSAMYLCASSLAGHVDGYTFGSGTRLTVV.

CDR3 loop: CASLQGNYGYTF. In DNA form, the CDR3 reads TGTGCCAGTTTACAGGGTAACTATGGCTACACCTTC. This chain links TRBV28 with TRBJ1-2; the D gene is possibly TRBD1 (6 bases). Germline CDR1 MDHEN, CDR2 SYDVKM. V lost 9 bases, J lost 1 base, and 9 bases lay in between. The CDR3 extends over 12 amino acids.

The chain links TRBV28 to TRBJ1-1; 11 nucleotides align to TRBD1. V gave up 3 bases and J gave up 4 bases; unmatched junction bases: 10. The CDR3 sequence is 17 residues long. Germline CDR1 and CDR2: MDHEN and SYDVKM. The DNA of the CDR3 is TGTGCCAGCAGTTTTGGAGGACAGGGGGCTTTTGGCACTGAAGCTTTCTTT. Protein sequence: CASSFGGQGAFGTEAFF.

This clone was seen just once. The V and J genes are TRBV5-1 and TRBJ2-3, with 8 positions matching TRBD2. Trimming removed 0 bases from V and 0 bases from J; junction bases left unmatched: 6. The CDR3 covers 17 residues. Germline CDR1 and CDR2: SGHRS and YFSETQ. The CDR3 here is CASSLALSGTSTDTQYF. The CDR3 bases are TGCGCCAGCAGCTTGGCCCTTAGCGGGACTAGCACAGATACGCAGTATTTT.

V usage is TRBV4-1 and J usage is TRBJ2-2; no firm D call. The CDR3 length is 12 residues. With 3 bases removed from V and 10 bases from J, the gap between germline ends came to 9 bases. Germline CDR1 and CDR2: MGHRA and YSYEKL. The CDR3 nucleotides read TGCGCCAGCAGCCAGGAGAGTCAGGAGCTGTTTTTT. Translated: CASSQESQELFF.

This clone was recorded a few times. The chain carries TRBV20-1 and TRBJ1-1; no clear D gene. V lost 3 bases and J lost 3, with 2 bases in between. Germline CDR1 reads DFQATT; CDR2 reads SNEGSKA (reference sequence). CDR3 length: 10 residues. The CDR3 spells CSASDTEAFF. CDR3 sequence (DNA): TGCAGTGCTAGCGACACTGAAGCTTTCTTT.

The chain uses TRBV7-3 and TRBJ2-1; D is unclear. This CDR3 region has 13 residues. The germline V gene has CDR1 SGHTA and CDR2 FQGTGA. V lost 2 bases and J 2 bases, leaving 4 bases between the germline ends. As DNA, the CDR3 is TGTGCCAGCAGCTTAGCGGCCTACAATGAGCAGTTCTTC. This gives the protein CASSLAAYNEQFF.

The CDR3 sequence is CASSGGGQRAQYF. CDR3 sequence (DNA): TGTGCCAGCAGTGGAGGCGGGCAACGGGCCCAGTACTTC. The chain has TRBV2 and TRBJ2-5, with TRBD2 as a possible D gene (5 bases). From germline, CDR1 is SNHLY and CDR2 FYNNEI. The length of the CDR3 is 13 residues. Trimming stripped 4 bases from V and 9 bases from J, with 15 bases between.

A single count supports this clone. V and J are TRBV6-1 and TRBJ2-7, with TRBD1 as a possible D gene (6 bases). V dropped 7 bases and J dropped 3 bases, with 13 bases sitting between them. This CDR3 contains 13 residues. Germline V gives CDR1 MNHNS, CDR2 SASEGT. The CDR3 sequence: CASTSTGNYEQYF. In nucleotides, the CDR3 is TGTGCCAGCACCTCAACAGGGAACTACGAGCAGTACTTC.

V usage is TRBV2 and J usage is TRBJ1-1, with no clear D. CDR1 is SNHLY and CDR2 is FYNNEI in the germline V gene. Trimming removed 0 bases from V and 2 bases from J, with 10 bases in between. This CDR3 has 15 amino acids. The CDR3 loop reads CASSEAAQLNTEAFF. The DNA for the CDR3 is TGTGCCAGCAGTGAAGCAGCGCAACTAAACACTGAAGCTTTCTTT.

The DNA for the CDR3 is TGTGCCAGCAGTTTACACTCACCCTCCTACAATGAGCAGTTCTTC. Translated, it gives CASSLHSPSYNEQFF. This chain joins TRBV28 and TRBJ2-1, with D unclear. CDR3 length equals 15 residues. V lost 2 bases and J 0 bases, leaving 8 bases between the germline ends. CDR1 is MDHEN and CDR2 is SYDVKM in the germline V gene.

This clone has only a few counts. The chain combines TRBV11-3 with TRBJ2-1, with TRBD2 matching over 8 bases. The CDR3 has 15 residues. V was clipped by 2 bases and J by 8 bases; unmatched bases: 8. The germline gives CDR1 SGHNT, CDR2 YENEEA. In DNA form, the CDR3 reads TGTGCCAGCAGCTTATATCCCGGGAGGGCATATGAGCAGTTCTTC. Translating it yields CASSLYPGRAYEQFF.

The rearrangement joins TRBV6-1 to TRBJ1-1; 7 nucleotides agree with TRBD1. The CDR3 has 15 amino acids. Germline CDR1 is MNHNS and CDR2 is SASEGT. The V gene end was trimmed by 5 bases and the J gene end by 4 bases; junction bases not matched to a gene: 10. This CDR3 reads CASSTTQGHPTEAFF. The CDR3 DNA is TGTGCCAGCAGTACCACACAGGGGCATCCCACTGAAGCTTTCTTT.

The chain carries TRBV7-2 and TRBJ1-1, with 7 bases aligning to TRBD1. The CDR3 extends over 15 amino acids. The V segment lost 5 bases and the J segment 5 bases; nucleotides outside the gene matches: 11. The germline gives CDR1 SGHTA, CDR2 FQGNSA. The CDR3 coding sequence is TGTGCCAGCAGCCGCGACAGGGTGAGAGGAACTGAAGCTTTCTTT. It encodes CASSRDRVRGTEAFF.

The chain couples TRBV9 to TRBJ1-3; 7 bases agree with TRBD1. CDR3 size: 15 residues. Germline V lookup: CDR1 SGDLS, CDR2 YYNGEE. The ends lost 3 bases at V and 0 bases at J; junction bases unmatched: 3. CDR3 residues: CASSGGQNSGNTIYF. CDR3 nucleotide sequence: TGTGCCAGCAGCGGGGGACAGAACTCTGGAAACACCATATATTTT.

The chain combines TRBV11-2 with TRBJ1-2; a possible D gene is TRBD1 (6 bases). This CDR3 comprises 12 residues. CDR1 and CDR2 (germline): SGHAT, FQNNGV. V was trimmed by 5 bases and J by 8 bases, leaving 12 bases between them. The CDR3 is CASSKDSEGYTF. CDR3 coding DNA: TGTGCCAGCAGCAAGGACAGTGAAGGCTACACCTTC.

V is TRBV19 and J is TRBJ2-3; D is possibly TRBD2 (6 bases). CDR1 LNHDA and CDR2 SQIVND come from the germline V gene (reference sequence). The CDR3 is made up of 14 amino acids. V was clipped by 8 bases and J by 4 bases, with 16 bases between them. The CDR3 sequence: CASSDSGRADTQYF. In DNA, the CDR3 is TGTGCCAGTTCCGATAGCGGACGCGCAGATACGCAGTATTTT.

The chain links TRBV5-4 to TRBJ2-5; the match to TRBD1 covers 9 bases. After removal of 5 bases from V and 5 bases from J, the junction contained 13 bases not matched to a gene. CDR3 length: 16 amino acids. Looked up from germline, CDR1 is SGHNT and CDR2 is YYREEE (reference sequence). Here the CDR3 reads CASSAAGTGRAETQYF. In DNA, the CDR3 is TGTGCCAGCAGTGCTGCAGGGACAGGGAGGGCGGAGACCCAGTACTTC.

CDR3 protein: CASSLAGVNTEAFF. CDR3 in DNA: TGTGCCAGCAGTTTAGCAGGGGTGAACACTGAAGCTTTCTTT. The chain has TRBV28 and TRBJ1-1; tentative D call: TRBD1 (6 bases). Trimming left V 2 bases short and J 0 bases short, with 7 bases between. The CDR3 spans 14 residues. CDR1 is MDHEN, CDR2 SYDVKM, per germline. The entire variable domain, with the rest obtained from reference TRBV28 and TRBJ1-1, is as follows: DVKVTQSSRYLVKRTGEKVFLECVQDMDHENMFWYRQDPGLGLRLIYFSYDVKMKEKGDIPEGYSVSREKKERFSLILESASTNQTSMYLCASSLAGVNTEAFFGQGTRLTVV.

The chain links TRBV27 to TRBJ2-2; TRBD2 aligns across 8 bases. This CDR3 contains 16 residues. In germline, CDR1 is MNHEY, CDR2 SMNVEV (reference sequence). Unmatched junction bases numbered 8, after V lost 5 bases and J lost 3 bases. For the CDR3, the DNA is TGTGCCAGCAGTCCCCAGGGCGGGAGGTACACCGGGGAGCTGTTTTTT. Translated, it gives CASSPQGGRYTGELFF.

The CDR3 DNA is TGTGCCAGCAGCTTTATGACTAGCGGGAGTGGCGAGCAGTACTTC. Translated, it gives CASSFMTSGSGEQYF. The V gene is TRBV11-2, the J gene TRBJ2-7; TRBD2 aligns across 12 bases. The junction had 6 bases not matched to a gene; V was cut back by 3 bases and J by 6 bases. CDR3 length: 15 residues. Germline V gene data show CDR1 as SGHAT and CDR2 as FQNNGV.

The chain has TRBV5-6 and TRBJ2-7; 10 bases line up with TRBD1. Trimming removed 2 bases from V and 0 bases from J; junction bases left unmatched: 2. The CDR3 spans 15 residues. Germline V CDR1 and CDR2: SGHDT, YYEEEE. CDR3 coding DNA: TGTGCCAGCAGCTTAAGACAGGGGGCCTCCTACGAGCAGTACTTC. It encodes CASSLRQGASYEQYF.

V gene TRBV5-4 combines with J gene TRBJ1-2; TRBD1 matches at 10 bases. The length of the CDR3 is 15 residues. Germline-derived CDR1 and CDR2 are SGHNT and YYREEE (reference sequence). V dropped 3 bases and J dropped 8; count of bases not matched to a gene: 10. CDR3 region: CASSSRDRGPTGYTF. The CDR3 nucleotides are TGTGCCAGCAGCTCTCGGGACAGGGGCCCAACGGGCTACACCTTC.

V and J are TRBV18 and TRBJ2-5; perhaps TRBD2 as D (5 bases). The last part of the DNA fits TRBJ2-7 better; the J call may be wrong. Germline loops: CDR1 KGHSH, CDR2 LQKENI. The CDR3 is made up of 14 amino acids. The CDR3 sequence: CASSPGVKRDEQYF. CDR3 coding DNA: TGTGCCAGCTCACCGGGAGTGAAGCGTGACGAGCAGTACTTC.

The V call is TRBV27, the J call TRBJ2-5; 10 bases map to TRBD2. The end of the DNA is better explained by TRBJ2-7, so the J call may be wrong. This CDR3 is built from 16 residues. Germline CDR1 MNHEY, CDR2 SMNVEV (reference sequence). The CDR3 region has the DNA TGTGCCAGCAGTTTGGTTGGGGGCCTAGCGGGAGACGAGCAGTACTTC. It translates to CASSLVGGLAGDEQYF.

This clone was detected only a few times. The chain recombines TRBV21-1 with TRBJ1-5; no check of the table's D call, TRBD1, against the DNA was made. TRBV21-1 has pseudogene status. The CDR3 is 17 amino acids. The CDR3: CASSFNRDRGCNQPQHF. DNA for the CDR3: TGTGCCAGCAGCTTCAACCGGGACAGGGGTTGCAATCAGCCCCAGCATTTT.

The chain is built from TRBV5-1 and TRBJ2-2, with D possibly being TRBD2 (6 bases). The V gene's germline CDR1 is SGHRS and CDR2 YFSETQ. The V gene lost 4 bases and the J gene lost 0 bases, with 10 bases spanning the gap. CDR3 length: 15 residues. Here the CDR3 DNA reads TGCGCCAGCAGCGGGAGGACGGCGAACACCGGGGAGCTGTTTTTT. Its translation: CASSGRTANTGELFF.

J is TRBJ2-3 and V is TRBV5-1; 12 nucleotides match TRBD2. CDR1 and CDR2 (germline): SGHRS, YFSETQ. V lost 5 bases and J lost 6; bases outside the gene matches: 10. CDR3 size: 16 residues. CDR3 DNA sequence: TGCGCCAGCAGGTTCCTAGCGGGAGGGCCAGGGGATACGCAGTATTTT. Translation: CASRFLAGGPGDTQYF.